These 29 T cell receptor beta chains were all obtained from the same sample, sequenced in a study of regulatory T cells in long-lasting Graves disease. Arm-PCR of CDR3 regions with iRepertoire HTBI primers generated TCR beta libraries. TCRdb processed the multiplex PCR reads anew with MiXCR; each CDR3 protein has one entry. The sample shows about 530,000 distinct CDR3 sequences, 16% of them seen only once. Indicated time point: newly diagnosed GD, antithyroid drugs for less than 3 months. Generation of the TCR library employed RNA extracted from PBMCs. Separately, the same data were catalogued under a study of T cells in Graves' hyperthyroidism and ophthalmopathy.

The input for sequencing was peripheral blood mononuclear cells (PBMCs), taken at new diagnosis, from a patient treated with antithyroid drugs. The receptors were sampled from a woman aged 35 to 59 with Graves disease.

This clonotype was counted at least ten times. The chain is built from TRBV24-1 and TRBJ1-3; TRBD1 matches at 9 bases. The V gene's germline CDR1 is KGHDR and CDR2 SFDVKD. Losses at the gene ends were 0 bases for V and 0 bases for J; bases not matched to a gene: 5. CDR3 length equals 18 residues. CDR3 residues: CATSDLGQGPDSGNTIYF. The CDR3 DNA sequence: TGTGCCACCAGTGATTTGGGACAGGGGCCAGACTCTGGAAACACCATATATTTT.

This clonotype occurred many times. The chain is built from TRBV3-1 and TRBJ1-1; possibly TRBD1 for D (5 bases). Germline values: CDR1 LGHDT, CDR2 YNNKEL (reference sequence). Trimming took 6 bases from V and 5 from J, leaving 16 bases between them. This CDR3 spans 14 amino acids. The CDR3 protein is CASSPGTAGTEAFF. The DNA of the CDR3 is TGTGCCAGCAGTCCCGGGACGGCCGGGACTGAAGCTTTCTTT.

This clonotype was seen only a few times. The rearrangement joins TRBV10-3 to TRBJ1-2; D call uncertain. The CDR3 runs to 11 residues. CDR1 ENHRY and CDR2 SYGVKD come from the germline V gene. Trimming stripped 3 bases from V and 7 bases from J, with 6 bases between. The DNA of the CDR3 is TGTGCCATCAGTGACGAAGCTGGCTACACCTTC. It is translated as CAISDEAGYTF.

CDR3 DNA: TGTGCCAGCAGCTCCGCGGGGGGTGATGAGCAGTTCTTC. It codes for CASSSAGGDEQFF. The rearrangement joins TRBV7-3 to TRBJ2-1; TRBD2 agrees at 8 bases. Per germline, CDR1 SGHTA and CDR2 FQGTGA. After removal of 4 bases from V and 8 bases from J, the junction contained 4 bases not matched to a gene. The CDR3 consists of 13 residues. Full variable domain (missing parts from reference TRBV7-3 and TRBJ2-1): GAGVSQTPSNKVTEKGKYVELRCDPISGHTALYWYRQSLGQGPEFLIYFQGTGAADDSGLPNDRFFAVRPEGSVSTLKIQRTERGDSAVYLCASSSAGGDEQFFGPGTRLTVL.

Only a few counts were recorded for this clonotype. This chain joins TRBV9 and TRBJ1-1; D is unclear. Trimming shortened V by 3 bases and J by 3 bases, and 6 bases separated the two germline ends. The CDR3 has 12 amino acids. The germline CDR1 and CDR2 sequences are SGDLS and YYNGEE. The CDR3 nucleotides are TGTGCCAGCAGCGGAGACGACACTGAAGCTTTCTTT. Translating gives CASSGDDTEAFF.

This clonotype was found many times. The J gene is TRBJ1-3, the V gene TRBV3-1, with a tentative D call TRBD1 (5 bases). Per the germline V gene, CDR1 is LGHDT and CDR2 is YNNKEL (reference sequence). V was trimmed by 1 base and J by 7 bases, leaving 11 bases between them. The CDR3 runs 14 residues. For the CDR3, the DNA is TGTGCCAGCAGCCAAGTGGCAGGGAGGAACACCATATATTTT. Translating gives CASSQVAGRNTIYF.

In its sample, this clonotype was seen many times. J is TRBJ2-5 and V is TRBV2; a possible D gene is TRBD1 (6 bases). Germline V gene lookup returns CDR1 SNHLY and CDR2 FYNNEI. V was cut by 3 bases and J by 4 bases, with 12 bases left in between. The CDR3 has 14 amino acids. The CDR3 DNA follows: TGTGCCAGCAGTGAGCCGAACAGGGTAGAGACCCAGTACTTC. Encoded protein: CASSEPNRVETQYF.

This clonotype turned up a few times. The V gene is TRBV19, the J gene TRBJ2-3; D possibly corresponds to TRBD1 (6 bases). This CDR3 has 12 amino acids. The germline gives CDR1 LNHDA, CDR2 SQIVND (reference sequence). The ends were cut back, 4 bases at V and 7 bases at J, with 9 bases in the middle. The CDR3 protein is CASSRQENTQYF. DNA of the CDR3: TGTGCCAGTAGTAGACAGGAAAATACGCAGTATTTT.

There are a few counts of this clonotype. V and J are TRBV19 and TRBJ1-2; 7 bases are a match to TRBD1. The length of the CDR3 is 12 residues. V was pared by 5 bases and J by 8 bases, with 5 bases of the junction left unmatched. The germline V gene encodes CDR1 LNHDA and CDR2 SQIVND (reference sequence). CDR3 sequence reads: CASSFQGVGYTF. CDR3 DNA: TGTGCCAGTAGTTTTCAGGGGGTCGGCTACACCTTC.

This clonotype showed up many times. V gene TRBV12-3 or TRBV12-4 combines with J gene TRBJ1-1; D may be TRBD1 (5 bases). V dropped 5 bases and J dropped 2 bases, with 12 bases sitting between them. This CDR3 is 14 amino acids long. The CDR3 loop reads CASSKDRPNTEAFF. CDR3 in DNA: TGTGCCAGCAGTAAAGACAGACCCAACACTGAAGCTTTCTTT.

This chain's CDR3 is CASSSPTSGGNNEQFF. CDR3 in DNA: TGTGCCAGCAGTTCCCCCACTAGCGGGGGGAATAATGAGCAGTTCTTC. The V call is TRBV6-5, the J call TRBJ2-1, with 12 bases that match TRBD2. This CDR3 spans 16 amino acids. After removal of 4 bases from V and 7 bases from J, the junction contained 8 bases not matched to a gene. Germline CDR1 is MNHEY and CDR2 is SVGAGI.

This rearrangement joins TRBV12-3 or TRBV12-4 to TRBJ1-1; D call uncertain. Trimming stripped 2 bases from V and 6 bases from J, with 13 bases between. This CDR3 comprises 14 residues. The CDR3 reads CASSLTGKRAEAFF. The CDR3 nucleotides read TGTGCCAGCAGTTTAACCGGAAAGAGGGCTGAAGCTTTCTTT.

The gene calls are TRBV7-2 and TRBJ2-1, with D hard to call. Trimming left V 2 bases short and J 5 bases short, with 10 bases between. CDR1 and CDR2 (germline): SGHTA, FQGNSA. The CDR3 has 14 residues. The CDR3 reads CASSLMAGDNEQFF. The CDR3 DNA follows: TGTGCCAGCAGCTTAATGGCTGGCGACAATGAGCAGTTCTTC.

Ten or more counts support this clonotype. This chain joins TRBV2 and TRBJ1-6; D is unresolved. Germline loops: CDR1 SNHLY, CDR2 FYNNEI. V was cut by 8 bases and J by 0 bases, with 11 bases left in between. The CDR3 consists of 15 residues. CDR3 bases: TGTGCCAGCGTGGAGGAGAGCTCCTATAATTCACCCCTCCACTTT. Its protein product is CASVEESSYNSPLHF.

This clonotype has more than one count but fewer than ten. The rearrangement joins TRBV28 to TRBJ1-3, with D unclear. V lost 4 bases and J 0 bases, leaving 10 bases between the germline ends. The CDR3 totals 15 residues. Germline CDR1 MDHEN, CDR2 SYDVKM. The CDR3 sequence: CASSSQTLSGNTIYF. For the CDR3, the DNA is TGTGCCAGCAGTTCCCAGACACTCTCTGGAAACACCATATATTTT.

As regards this clonotype: An end of the junction differs from the germline gene, which may be a read error. The chain has TRBV10-1 and TRBJ1-6, with unresolved D. Germline assignment: CDR1 WNHNN and CDR2 SYGVQD (reference sequence). This CDR3 has 14 amino acids. This CDR3 is CAGSDDGYNSPLHF. CDR3 bases: TGCGCCGGCAGTGATGACGGCTATAATTCACCCCTCCACTTT.

There are many counts of this clonotype. This chain joins TRBV2 and TRBJ2-2; D may be TRBD1 or TRBD2 (5 bases each). This CDR3 has 20 amino acids. CDR1 SNHLY and CDR2 FYNNEI come from the germline V gene. The V and J ends lost 3 bases and 1 base respectively, with 24 bases between them. The chain's CDR3 is CASSDPTISPGRENTGELFF. DNA for the CDR3: TGTGCCAGCAGTGACCCAACGATTAGTCCGGGACGTGAGAACACCGGGGAGCTGTTTTTT.

This chain connects TRBV18 to TRBJ2-1, with 7 bases identical to TRBD1. V was clipped by 10 bases and J by 10 bases; unmatched bases: 7. The CDR3 loop spans 11 amino acids. Germline V CDR1 and CDR2: KGHSH, LQKENI. The CDR3 DNA follows: TGTGCCACCTCCGGGACAGCGGAGCAGTTCTTC. Translated: CATSGTAEQFF.

This clonotype was recorded at least ten times. The J gene is TRBJ1-4, the V gene TRBV11-3; 7 bases map to TRBD1. V dropped 4 bases and J dropped 7; count of bases not matched to a gene: 6. Germline loops: CDR1 SGHNT, CDR2 YENEEA. The CDR3 is 14 amino acids. In DNA, the CDR3 is TGTGCCAGCAGCTCTGACAGGGCACCTGAAAAACTGTTTTTT. Its translation: CASSSDRAPEKLFF.

CDR3 amino acids: CASSSLWAASYEQYF. CDR3 nucleotide sequence: TGTGCCAGCAGTTCCCTGTGGGCCGCCTCCTACGAGCAGTACTTC. The gene calls are TRBV12-3 or TRBV12-4 and TRBJ2-7, with D uncertain. CDR3 length: 15 amino acids. Trimming removed 4 bases at V and 0 bases at J, with 13 bases between.

This clonotype has at least ten counts. The J gene is TRBJ2-1, the V gene TRBV3-1; 11 bases fit TRBD2. V was pared by 4 bases and J by 4 bases, with 6 bases of the junction left unmatched. The CDR3 extends over 16 amino acids. In germline, CDR1 is LGHDT, CDR2 YNNKEL (reference sequence). CDR3 nucleotides: TGTGCCAGCAGCCCCCGTAGCGGGGGGGAGTACAATGAGCAGTTCTTC. It codes for CASSPRSGGEYNEQFF.

This clonotype has at least ten counts. V and J are TRBV7-9 and TRBJ2-7, with no clear D. V lost 2 bases, J lost 4 bases, and 3 bases lay in between. Germline V gene lookup returns CDR1 SEHNR and CDR2 FQNEAQ (reference sequence). The CDR3 totals 11 residues. CDR3 bases: TGTGCCAGCAGCTTAAAGTACGAGCAGTACTTC. Amino acid sequence: CASSLKYEQYF. Based on the CDR3 plus reference TRBV7-9 and TRBJ2-7, the full variable domain is DTGVSQNPRHKITKRGQNVTFRCDPISEHNRLYWYRQTLGQGPEFLTYFQNEAQLEKSRLLSDRFSAERPKGSFSTLEIQRTEQGDSAMYLCASSLKYEQYFGPGTRLTVT.

The V call is TRBV6-2 or TRBV6-3, the J call TRBJ1-4; 7 nucleotides agree with TRBD1. In germline, CDR1 is MNHEY, CDR2 SVGEGT. The CDR3 covers 17 residues. Unmatched junction bases numbered 14, after V lost 2 bases and J lost 8 bases. This CDR3 reads CASSYGSLTGAREKLFF. The CDR3 coding sequence is TGTGCCAGCAGTTACGGGTCCCTAACAGGGGCCCGGGAAAAACTGTTTTTT.

This clonotype was seen at least ten times. The CDR3 DNA reads as TGTGCCAGCAGCCAAGTGACCGAAAAACTGTTTTTT. Translated: CASSQVTEKLFF. The V gene is TRBV3-1, the J gene TRBJ1-4; D not certain. The germline CDR1 and CDR2 sequences are LGHDT and YNNKEL (reference sequence). V gave up 1 base and J gave up 8 bases, with 5 bases separating them. The length of the CDR3 is 12 residues.

This clonotype was counted many times. V usage is TRBV6-2 or TRBV6-3 and J usage is TRBJ1-6; D not certain. Trimming took 5 bases from V and 13 from J, leaving 15 bases between them. The CDR3 loop spans 13 amino acids. CDR1 is MNHEY and CDR2 is SVGEGT in the germline V gene. The CDR3 sequence: CASSQLPGSPLHF. DNA for the CDR3: TGTGCCAGCAGTCAATTGCCCGGGTCGCCCCTCCACTTT.

The rearrangement joins TRBV7-9 to TRBJ1-2, with D perhaps matching TRBD1 (6 bases). V lost 3 bases to trimming and J lost 0 bases, with 11 bases between them. Per germline, CDR1 SEHNR and CDR2 FQNEAQ (reference sequence). This CDR3 comprises 15 residues. CDR3 in DNA: TGTGCCAGCAGCTTCAAACAGGGACCTAACTATGGCTACACCTTC. This encodes CASSFKQGPNYGYTF. The entire variable domain, with the rest obtained from reference TRBV7-9 and TRBJ1-2, is as follows: DTGVSQNPRHKITKRGQNVTFRCDPISEHNRLYWYRQTLGQGPEFLTYFQNEAQLEKSRLLSDRFSAERPKGSFSTLEIQRTEQGDSAMYLCASSFKQGPNYGYTFGSGTRLTVV.

This clonotype has at least ten counts. The chain carries TRBV9 and TRBJ2-1, with 9 bases lining up with TRBD2. In germline, CDR1 is SGDLS, CDR2 YYNGEE. The CDR3 has 15 residues. V shed 0 bases and J 5 bases; nucleotides not matched to a gene: 3. DNA of the CDR3: TGTGCCAGCAGCGTAGCTAGCGGGGTTAACAATGAGCAGTTCTTC. Protein product: CASSVASGVNNEQFF.

V is TRBV24-1 and J is TRBJ1-1; D call uncertain. This CDR3 comprises 13 residues. The V end was cut by 4 bases, the J end by 4 bases, with 9 bases between. Looked up from germline, CDR1 is KGHDR and CDR2 is SFDVKD. This CDR3 reads CATSDGTSTEAFF. CDR3 nucleotide sequence: TGTGCCACCAGTGACGGCACGAGCACTGAAGCTTTCTTT.

This clonotype was detected many times. The rearrangement joins TRBV11-2 to TRBJ1-6; 9 bases are a match to TRBD1. This CDR3 region has 15 residues. Per germline, CDR1 SGHAT and CDR2 FQNNGV. The V gene end was trimmed by 3 bases and the J gene end by 8 bases; junction bases not matched to a gene: 5. The CDR3 here is CASSFGDREYSPLHF. The CDR3 coding sequence is TGTGCCAGCAGCTTCGGGGACAGGGAATATTCACCCCTCCACTTT.